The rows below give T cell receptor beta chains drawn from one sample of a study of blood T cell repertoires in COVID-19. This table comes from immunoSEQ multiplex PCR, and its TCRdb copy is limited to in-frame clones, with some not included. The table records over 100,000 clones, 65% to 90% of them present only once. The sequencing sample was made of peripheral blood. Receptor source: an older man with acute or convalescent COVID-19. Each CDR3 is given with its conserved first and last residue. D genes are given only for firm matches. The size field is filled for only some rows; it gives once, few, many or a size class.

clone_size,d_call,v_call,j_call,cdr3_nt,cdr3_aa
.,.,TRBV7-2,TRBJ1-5,TGTGCCAGCAGCTTACCCGGCAATCAGCCCCAGCATTTT,CASSLPGNQPQHF
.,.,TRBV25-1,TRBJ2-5,TGTGCCAGCAGTGCTCAAGCCAGGGAGACCCAGTACTTC,CASSAQARETQYF
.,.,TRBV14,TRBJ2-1,TGTGCCAGCAGCCAAGGGGGCGCGGGATACAATGAGCAGTTCTTC,CASSQGGAGYNEQFF
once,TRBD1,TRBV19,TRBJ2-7,TGTGCCAGTAGTATTTTGATGACAGGGTCCCACGAGCAGTACTTC,CASSILMTGSHEQYF
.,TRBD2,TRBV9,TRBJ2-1,TGTGCCAGCAGCGCGCACCCCGGGACTAGCGGGGGGGCCCTTAATGAGCAGTTCTTC,CASSAHPGTSGGALNEQFF
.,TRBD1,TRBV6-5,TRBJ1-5,TGTGCCAGCAGTCCCGACAGGGAAGGTCAGCCCCAGCATTTT,CASSPDREGQPQHF
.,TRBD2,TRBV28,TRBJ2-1,TGTGCCAGCAGTCCCTGGGGGGGCGGGGGCAGACTAGCGGGAGACAATGAGCAGTTCTTC,CASSPWGGGGRLAGDNEQFF
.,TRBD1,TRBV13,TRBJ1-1,TGTGCCAGCAGCCAAGGACAGGGAGAAACTGAAGCTTTCTTT,CASSQGQGETEAFF
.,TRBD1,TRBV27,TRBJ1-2,TGTGCCAGCAGTTTAGGGACAGGTCCCACCTATGGCTACACCTTC,CASSLGTGPTYGYTF
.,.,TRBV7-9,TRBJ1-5,TGTGCCAGCAGCTTAGAAGGGCGGGGTAGCAATCAGCCCCAGCATTTT,CASSLEGRGSNQPQHF
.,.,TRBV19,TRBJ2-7,TGTGCCAGTAGCCCAAGACTAGCCTACGAGCAGTACTTC,CASSPRLAYEQYF
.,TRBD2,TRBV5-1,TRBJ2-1,TGCGCCAGCAGCTTGTCCGGGACTAGCGGGGGGGCGGAGCAGTTCTTC,CASSLSGTSGGAEQFF
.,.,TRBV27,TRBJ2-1,TGTGCCAGCAGTTTGGGGGGATTCGACAATGAGCAGTTCTTC,CASSLGGFDNEQFF
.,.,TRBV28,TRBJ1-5,TGTGCCAGCAGTTTAAGGGGGGGCCGGGGGCAGCCCCAGCATTTT,CASSLRGGRGQPQHF
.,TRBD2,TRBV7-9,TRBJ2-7,TGTGCCAGCAGCCTTAGCGGGTCCCCCTACGAGCAGTACTTC,CASSLSGSPYEQYF
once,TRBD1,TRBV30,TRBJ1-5,TGTGCCTGGAGCCAACAGGGGGCGGGTCAGCCCCAGCATTTT,CAWSQQGAGQPQHF
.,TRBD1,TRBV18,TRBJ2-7,TGTGCCAGCTCACCACTCAGGGGGCTGGGGGAGCAGTACTTC,CASSPLRGLGEQYF
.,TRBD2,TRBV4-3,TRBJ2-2,TGCGCCAGCAGCCAACCCGGGACTAGCGGGATTTCGAACACCGGGGAGCTGTTTTTT,CASSQPGTSGISNTGELFF
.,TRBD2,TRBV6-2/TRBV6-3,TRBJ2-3,TGTGCCAGCAGTTGGGACCCTAGCGGGGTGGTCCCAGATACGCAGTATTTT,CASSWDPSGVVPDTQYF
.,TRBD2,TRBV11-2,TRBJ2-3,TGTGCCAGCAGCGTGAGCGGGACTAGCACAGATACGCAGTATTTT,CASSVSGTSTDTQYF
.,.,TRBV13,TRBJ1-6,TGTGCCAGCAGCTTAAGTCCCCTTAGTTATTCACCCCTCCACTTT,CASSLSPLSYSPLHF
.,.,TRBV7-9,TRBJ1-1,TGTGCCAGCAGCTTAGTGGGACAAACGAACACTGAAGCTTTCTTT,CASSLVGQTNTEAFF
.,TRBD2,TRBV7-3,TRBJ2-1,TGTGCCAGCAGCCAGACTAGCGGGAGGGCAAATGAGCAGTTCTTC,CASSQTSGRANEQFF
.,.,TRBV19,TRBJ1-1,TGTGCCAGTTCGGAGAAATACCCTGAAGCTTTCTTT,CASSEKYPEAFF
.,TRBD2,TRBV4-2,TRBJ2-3,TGTGCCAGCAGCCAATCCGGACTAGCGGGAGGGCCGGATACGCAGTATTTT,CASSQSGLAGGPDTQYF
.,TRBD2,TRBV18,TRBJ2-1,TGTGCCAGCTCATCCCCCTTAGGAGCGGGAGAAGCTGAGCAGTTCTTC,CASSSPLGAGEAEQFF
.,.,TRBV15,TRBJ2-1,TGTGCCACCAGCAGAGGGGCCAGAAATGAGCAGTTCTTC,CATSRGARNEQFF
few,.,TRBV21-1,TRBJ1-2,TGTGCCAGCAACCGGACAGGGGAGGGCTACACCTTC,CASNRTGEGYTF
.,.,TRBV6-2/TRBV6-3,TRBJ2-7,TGTGCCAGCAGTTACTGGGGGGAGGTCTACGAGCAGTACTTC,CASSYWGEVYEQYF
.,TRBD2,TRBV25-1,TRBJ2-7,TGTGCCAGCAGTGCGGGGGGAGGAGGGCAGTACTTC,CASSAGGGGQYF
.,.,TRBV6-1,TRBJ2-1,TGTGCCAGCAGTGAACGCCGGGCGGGCCGCTACAATGAGCAGTTCTTC,CASSERRAGRYNEQFF
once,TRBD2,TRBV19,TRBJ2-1,TGTGCCAGTAGGCCCGTCGGGGAGGGTGGGAATGAGCAGTTCTTC,CASRPVGEGGNEQFF
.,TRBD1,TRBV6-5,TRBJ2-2,TGTGCCAGCAGAGCCGGGACAGGGGACACCGGGGAGCTGTTTTTT,CASRAGTGDTGELFF
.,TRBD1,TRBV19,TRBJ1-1,TGTGCCAGTAGTACCCAGGGGACAGGCAGCACTGAAGCTTTCTTT,CASSTQGTGSTEAFF
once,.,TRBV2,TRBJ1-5,TGTGCCAGCAGTCATACAAGTCCCGATCGGCCCCAGCATTTT,CASSHTSPDRPQHF
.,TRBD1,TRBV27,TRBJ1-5,TGTGCCAGCAGACGCCAAAGCCCTAATCGGGACAGCATCAATCAGCCCCAGCATTTT,CASRRQSPNRDSINQPQHF
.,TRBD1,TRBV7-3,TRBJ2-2,TGTGCCAGCAGCTTAGAGGGACAGACCAACACCGGGGAGCTGTTTTTT,CASSLEGQTNTGELFF
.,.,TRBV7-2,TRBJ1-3,TGTGCCAGCAGCCTCCTCTCTGGAAACACCATATATTTT,CASSLLSGNTIYF
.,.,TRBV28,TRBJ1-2,TGTGCCAGCAGTCCCCCTACAGAGTCGGCCTATGGCTACACCTTC,CASSPPTESAYGYTF
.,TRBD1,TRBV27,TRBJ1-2,TGTGCCAGCAACAACAGGGGGCGTAGTGGCTACACCTTC,CASNNRGRSGYTF
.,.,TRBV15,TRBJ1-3,TGTGCCACCAGCAGTCGACGGAAAATGGGGCTCGGAAACACCATATATTTT,CATSSRRKMGLGNTIYF
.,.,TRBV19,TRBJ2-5,TGTGCCAGTAGTCCCCGACAGATCTCGGGAGAGACCCAGTACTTC,CASSPRQISGETQYF